The next 28 T cell receptor beta chains were all read from a single sample in a study of T cell clonotyping in hematopoietic cell transplantation. Libraries were prepared by immunoSEQ multiplex PCR; TCRdb keeps only in-frame clonotypes and omits some of them. The repertoire includes roughly 40,000 clones, roughly 85% of them detected once, and around 2.9% sits in the top ten. The sample's time point: recipient sample about 28 days before transplant, after cytoreduction. The sample in question was peripheral blood mononuclear cells, obtained before stem cell transplant. The receptor set was obtained from a man in his sixties with acute myeloid leukemia. Some clones in this sample may be carry-over from other donors' samples.

J is TRBJ2-7 and V is TRBV7-6, with D maybe TRBD2 (6 bases). CDR1 is SGHVS and CDR2 is FNYEAQ in the germline V gene. The V gene lost 0 bases and the J gene lost 5 bases, with 14 bases spanning the gap. The CDR3 totals 15 residues. CDR3 bases: TGTGCCAGCAGCTTAGCGCGCTGGGGACTCCACGAGCAGTACTTC. Protein sequence: CASSLARWGLHEQYF.

The chain employs TRBV27 and TRBJ2-6; the D gene is possibly TRBD1 (6 bases). The CDR3 has 16 residues. V lost 3 bases and J 3 bases, leaving 12 bases between the germline ends. CDR1 and CDR2 (germline): MNHEY, SMNVEV (reference sequence). CDR3 protein: CASSFSGVSGANVLTF. The DNA of the CDR3 is TGTGCCAGCAGTTTCTCAGGGGTTAGTGGGGCCAACGTCCTGACTTTC.

This chain links TRBV5-1 with TRBJ2-7; possible D gene TRBD2, 6 bases. This CDR3 has 14 amino acids. Germline V gives CDR1 SGHRS, CDR2 YFSETQ. Deletions cut 0 bases from V and 1 base from J, with 8 bases between. In DNA form, the CDR3 reads TGCGCCAGCAGCTTGGTAGGAGGGTCCTACGAGCAGTACTTC. It is translated as CASSLVGGSYEQYF.

V usage is TRBV7-2 and J usage is TRBJ2-7; D remains ambiguous. Germline lookup yields CDR1 SGHTA and CDR2 FQGNSA. V shed 2 bases and J shed 4 bases, with 6 bases lying between them. This CDR3 has 12 amino acids. CDR3 in DNA: TGTGCCAGCAGCTTACTAGTTTACGAGCAGTACTTC. Its translation is CASSLLVYEQYF.

The rearrangement joins TRBV11-3 to TRBJ1-1, with D unclear. The V gene lost 7 bases and the J gene lost 5 bases, with 8 bases spanning the gap. This CDR3 is built from 11 residues. CDR1 and CDR2 from the germline V gene are SGHNT and YENEEA. The CDR3 DNA is TGTGCCAGCAAGCGGTATACTGAAGCTTTCTTT. It yields the protein CASKRYTEAFF.

This clone was recorded once. One end of the junction does not line up with germline, which may come from a read error. The chain combines TRBV7-7 with TRBJ2-3, with 8 bases identical to TRBD2. Germline assignment: CDR1 SSHAT and CDR2 FNYEAQ (reference sequence). CDR3 size: 15 residues. The CDR3 DNA is TGTGCTAGCAGCTTCGGGGGGGAGTCCACAGATACGCAGTATTTT. Amino acids: CASSFGGESTDTQYF.

The chain has TRBV7-8 and TRBJ1-2, with D tentatively TRBD1 (5 bases). CDR1 SGHVS and CDR2 FQNEAQ come from the germline V gene. This CDR3 has 19 amino acids. V shed 4 bases and J shed 7 bases, with 31 bases lying between them. DNA for the CDR3: TGTGCCAGCAGCTCCGCCGGATCGGGCAGGGTGGCCCGGGAGGGTGGCTACACCTTC. Protein product: CASSSAGSGRVAREGGYTF.

The CDR3 sequence: CASSVSPDRDYGYTF. CDR3 sequence (DNA): TGTGCCAGCAGTGTTTCCCCGGACAGGGACTATGGCTACACCTTC. V usage is TRBV28 and J usage is TRBJ1-2; TRBD1 agrees at 8 bases. Germline V gene sequence: CDR1 MDHEN, CDR2 SYDVKM. J was trimmed by 3 bases and V by 5 bases; bases with no gene match: 8. The CDR3 loop spans 15 amino acids.

This sequence joins TRBV6-1 and TRBJ1-2; maybe TRBD1 (5 bases). Germline V CDR1 and CDR2: MNHNS, SASEGT. Trimming stripped 6 bases from V and 0 bases from J, with 8 bases between. This CDR3 is built from 13 residues. CDR3 sequence (DNA): TGTGCCAGCAGCAGGGCCTCTAACTATGGCTACACCTTC. Protein product: CASSRASNYGYTF.

The V and J genes are TRBV5-6 and TRBJ1-2; D remains ambiguous. Trimming stripped 1 base from V and 3 bases from J, with 7 bases between. CDR1 and CDR2 (germline): SGHDT, YYEEEE. CDR3 length: 13 residues. This CDR3 is CASSLTPHYGYTF. In DNA form, the CDR3 reads TGTGCCAGCAGCTTGACTCCCCACTATGGCTACACCTTC.

The V call is TRBV5-4, the J call TRBJ2-1; D is possibly TRBD1 or TRBD2 (6 bases each). Germline V CDR1 and CDR2: SGHNT, YYREEE (reference sequence). Trimming took off 10 bases at V and 0 bases at J, with 20 bases between the two ends. This CDR3 is 16 amino acids long. The CDR3 loop is CAYEGRRGSSYNEQFF. The CDR3 nucleotides read TGTGCCTATGAGGGCAGGAGGGGGAGCTCCTACAATGAGCAGTTCTTC.

The chain has TRBV11-3 and TRBJ1-6, with TRBD1 matching 9 bases. The length of the CDR3 is 20 residues. Trimming cost V 0 bases and J 7 bases; bases outside gene matches: 16. Germline V gene sequence: CDR1 SGHNT, CDR2 YENEEA. The CDR3 protein is CASSLEAPLRQGGSNSPLHF. The CDR3 bases are TGTGCCAGCAGCTTAGAGGCCCCCCTCCGACAGGGGGGGTCCAATTCACCCCTCCACTTT.

The CDR3 DNA sequence: TGTGCCAGCAGTGAACCGAAGGGGGGAGAGACCCAGTACTTC. This codes for CASSEPKGGETQYF. This chain connects TRBV6-1 to TRBJ2-5; D may match TRBD1 or TRBD2 (6 bases each). The CDR3 loop spans 14 amino acids. Deletions cut 2 bases from V and 4 bases from J, with 11 bases between. Germline V lookup: CDR1 MNHNS, CDR2 SASEGT.

This rearrangement joins TRBV6-6 to TRBJ2-7; perhaps TRBD2 as D (5 bases). Trimming left V 8 bases short and J 5 bases short, with 10 bases between. This CDR3 is built from 11 residues. The germline gives CDR1 MNHNY, CDR2 SVGAGI (reference sequence). CDR3 nucleotides: TGTGCCAGCTCCATCGGGAACGAGCAGTACTTC. Amino acid sequence: CASSIGNEQYF.

The chain has TRBV5-1 and TRBJ2-7, with TRBD1 matching 8 bases. CDR3 length: 15 residues. The J segment lost 3 bases and the V segment lost 1 base, leaving 6 bases of the junction unmatched. CDR1 SGHRS and CDR2 YFSETQ come from the germline V gene. The CDR3 here is CASSLSWDRSYEQYF. The CDR3 region has the DNA TGCGCCAGCAGCTTGAGTTGGGACAGGAGCTACGAGCAGTACTTC. The variable domain in full, completed from reference TRBV5-1 and TRBJ2-7, reads KAGVTQTPRYLIKTRGQQVTLSCSPISGHRSVSWYQQTPGQGLQFLFEYFSETQRNKGNFPGRFSGRQFSNSRSEMNVSTLELGDSALYLCASSLSWDRSYEQYFGPGTRLTVT.

The CDR3 loop is CASSLVQGSTQPQHF. The CDR3 DNA reads TGTGCCAGCAGCTTAGTTCAGGGGTCGACTCAGCCCCAGCATTTT. The chain uses TRBV7-2 and TRBJ1-5, with a tentative D call TRBD1 (6 bases). Germline loops: CDR1 SGHTA, CDR2 FQGNSA. This CDR3 spans 15 amino acids. V was trimmed by 1 base and J by 6 bases, leaving 13 bases between them.

The chain joins TRBV5-1 to TRBJ2-5; a weak D match, TRBD2 (6 bases). The germline V gene encodes CDR1 SGHRS and CDR2 YFSETQ. This CDR3 has 15 residues. Trimming pared 0 bases from V and 9 bases from J, leaving 18 bases between. CDR3 residues: CASSLDRGAARPQYF. The CDR3, as DNA: TGCGCCAGCAGCTTGGACCGCGGGGCAGCAAGACCCCAGTACTTC. Full variable domain (rest looked up from reference TRBV5-1 and TRBJ2-5): KAGVTQTPRYLIKTRGQQVTLSCSPISGHRSVSWYQQTPGQGLQFLFEYFSETQRNKGNFPGRFSGRQFSNSRSEMNVSTLELGDSALYLCASSLDRGAARPQYFGPGTRLLVL.

This rearrangement joins TRBV7-2 to TRBJ2-7, with a tentative D call TRBD2 (6 bases). The V gene lost 4 bases and the J gene lost 4 bases, with 23 bases spanning the gap. This CDR3 contains 17 residues. Germline CDR1 reads SGHTA; CDR2 reads FQGNSA. The CDR3 region has the DNA TGTGCCAGCAGCTCCCAAAGCAGTGGGGGGATACCATACGAGCAGTACTTC. It specifies CASSSQSSGGIPYEQYF. Together with reference TRBV7-2 and TRBJ2-7, the CDR3 gives the full variable domain: GAGVSQSPSNKVTEKGKDVELRCDPISGHTALYWYRQSLGQGLEFLIYFQGNSAPDKSGLPSDRFSAERTGGSVSTLTIQRTQQEDSAVYLCASSSQSSGGIPYEQYFGPGTRLTVT.

The chain uses TRBV19 and TRBJ1-5, with D possibly being TRBD1 (5 bases). The ends were cut back, 7 bases at V and 6 bases at J, with 13 bases in the middle. The CDR3 contains 13 residues. In germline, CDR1 is LNHDA, CDR2 SQIVND (reference sequence). Here the CDR3 reads CASTMGGFQPQHF. CDR3 coding DNA: TGTGCCAGTACCATGGGGGGATTTCAGCCCCAGCATTTT.

The chain joins TRBV9 to TRBJ1-2; a weak D match, TRBD1 (5 bases). This CDR3 comprises 15 residues. From germline, CDR1 is SGDLS and CDR2 YYNGEE. V gave up 0 bases and J gave up 3 bases, with 12 bases separating them. Here the CDR3 reads CASSVVPRADYGYTF. DNA for the CDR3: TGTGCCAGCAGCGTAGTGCCCAGGGCAGACTATGGCTACACCTTC.

The chain combines TRBV2 with TRBJ2-7; D might be TRBD1 or TRBD2, each matching 5 bases. Germline V gene data show CDR1 as SNHLY and CDR2 as FYNNEI. V lost 8 bases and J 1 base, leaving 12 bases between the germline ends. The CDR3 consists of 13 residues. This CDR3 is CASLWDGSYEQYF. Written as DNA, the CDR3 is TGTGCCAGCCTCTGGGACGGATCCTACGAGCAGTACTTC.

This chain connects TRBV28 to TRBJ1-2; tentative D call: TRBD1 (5 bases). CDR1 is MDHEN, CDR2 SYDVKM, per germline. V was pared by 10 bases and J by 4 bases, with 19 bases between. CDR3 length equals 14 residues. The CDR3 DNA is TGTGCCACAACCTCCAGTCCTAGGGGCTATGGCTACACCTTC. Its translation: CATTSSPRGYGYTF.

The chain uses TRBV29-1 and TRBJ1-5; 8 bases map to TRBD1. The CDR3 extends over 17 amino acids. Germline CDR1 is SQVTM and CDR2 is ANQGSEA. The ends lost 7 bases at V and 3 bases at J; junction bases unmatched: 17. CDR3 sequence: CSARISGQGGNNQPQHF. In DNA, the CDR3 is TGCAGCGCGCGCATATCCGGACAGGGTGGTAACAATCAGCCCCAGCATTTT.

This clone appeared a few times. The chain combines TRBV7-2 with TRBJ1-6; D unresolved. V was shortened by 5 bases and J by 7 bases, with 6 bases between the two germline ends. CDR1 and CDR2 (germline): SGHTA, FQGNSA. This CDR3 spans 12 amino acids. DNA for the CDR3: TGTGCCAGCAGCCTCAGGAATTCACCCCTCCACTTT. It specifies CASSLRNSPLHF.

The V and J genes are TRBV6-1 and TRBJ2-7; D is possibly TRBD2 (6 bases). Trimming removed 3 bases at V and 0 bases at J, with 6 bases between. From germline, CDR1 is MNHNS and CDR2 SASEGT. The CDR3 is made up of 13 amino acids. Here the CDR3 DNA reads TGTGCCAGCAGTGAGGGGGGCTCCTACGAGCAGTACTTC. It codes for CASSEGGSYEQYF.

The gene calls are TRBV5-8 and TRBJ2-1; 7 bases align to TRBD1. V shed 6 bases, J shed 3 bases, and the junction held 9 bases outside the gene matches. Germline V gives CDR1 SGHTS, CDR2 YDEGEE. The CDR3 loop spans 15 amino acids. In DNA form, the CDR3 reads TGTGCCAGCACCATCGGGACAGTGAACTACAATGAGCAGTTCTTC. Translating gives CASTIGTVNYNEQFF.

This clone occurred once. The rearrangement uses TRBV30 and TRBJ2-7, with 11 nucleotides matching TRBD2. The V and J ends lost 5 bases and 0 bases, in that order; junction bases with no gene match: 12. Germline assignment: CDR1 GTSNPN and CDR2 SVGIG (reference sequence). This CDR3 is 17 amino acids long. The CDR3 coding sequence is TGTGCCTGGGCCCCTAGCGGGGGGATTATTTACTCCTACGAGCAGTACTTC. As protein: CAWAPSGGIIYSYEQYF.

A word on this clone: Other DNA sequences in the same sample also yield this CDR3. The chain recombines TRBV30 with TRBJ1-3; maybe TRBD1 (6 bases). The CDR3 extends over 14 amino acids. V was clipped by 0 bases and J by 0 bases, with 6 bases between them. The germline V gene encodes CDR1 GTSNPN and CDR2 SVGIG (reference sequence). The CDR3 loop reads CAWSVGGSGNTIYF. CDR3 DNA sequence: TGTGCCTGGAGTGTAGGGGGCTCTGGAAACACCATATATTTT.